A selection of T cell receptor beta chains follows, all from one sample in a study of cytotoxic CD8 clonotypes in ibrutinib-treated CLL. Some clones are missing from TCRdb's copy, which holds only in-frame ones; the method was immunoSEQ multiplex PCR. Among 110,000 to 150,000 clones listed, more than 75% were seen once. Here the sequenced sample was PBMCs, taken after 24 months of ibrutinib treatment. These receptors all stem from a human donor with chronic lymphocytic leukemia. The CDR3 runs from the conserved cysteine through the conserved F or W. The order of the fields is D gene, J gene, CDR3 length, V gene, clone size, CDR3 DNA, CDR3 protein. A D gene is named only where the DNA matches it firmly. The size entry is marked missing in some rows and otherwise reads once, few, many or a size class.

d_gene: NA; j_gene: TRBJ2-7; len: 15; v_gene: TRBV4-2; abundance: NA; CDR3nt: TGTGCCAGCAGCCAGGGACCCAGGGCTCCTTTCGAGCAGTACTTC; CDR3aa: CASSQGPRAPFEQYF
d_gene: TRBD1; j_gene: TRBJ1-4; len: 16; v_gene: TRBV4-3; abundance: NA; CDR3nt: TGCGCCAGCAGCCAAGGGCGGGGACAGGGGAATGAAAAACTGTTTTTT; CDR3aa: CASSQGRGQGNEKLFF
d_gene: NA; j_gene: TRBJ1-5; len: 18; v_gene: TRBV5-5; abundance: NA; CDR3nt: TGTGCCAGCAGCTTTTTATCTGGTGACCCAACGGGCAATCAGCCCCAGCATTTT; CDR3aa: CASSFLSGDPTGNQPQHF
d_gene: TRBD1; j_gene: TRBJ2-1; len: 17; v_gene: TRBV5-1; abundance: NA; CDR3nt: TGCGCCAGCACCGGGCTTAAGACAGGGGGTAAAAACAATGAGCAGTTCTTC; CDR3aa: CASTGLKTGGKNNEQFF
d_gene: NA; j_gene: TRBJ2-7; len: 13; v_gene: TRBV11-2; abundance: NA; CDR3nt: TGTGCCAGCAGCCCCCCGGGGAGTTACGAGCAGTACTTC; CDR3aa: CASSPPGSYEQYF
d_gene: NA; j_gene: TRBJ2-3; len: 17; v_gene: TRBV19; abundance: once; CDR3nt: TGTGCCAGTAGTATATGGGTGAGCGACACTAGCACAGATACGCAGTATTTT; CDR3aa: CASSIWVSDTSTDTQYF
d_gene: NA; j_gene: TRBJ1-3; len: 17; v_gene: TRBV15; abundance: NA; CDR3nt: TGTGCCACCAGCAGAGATCCCGGCCCTCACTCTGGAAACACCATATATTTT; CDR3aa: CATSRDPGPHSGNTIYF
d_gene: NA; j_gene: TRBJ2-7; len: 14; v_gene: TRBV18; abundance: NA; CDR3nt: TGTGCCAGCTCACCCCAGGGATTCGACTACGAGCAGTACTTC; CDR3aa: CASSPQGFDYEQYF
d_gene: NA; j_gene: TRBJ2-1; len: 13; v_gene: TRBV5-1; abundance: NA; CDR3nt: TGCGCCAGCAGCTTGAGTGTGGGGAATGAGCAGTTCTTC; CDR3aa: CASSLSVGNEQFF
d_gene: NA; j_gene: TRBJ2-3; len: 18; v_gene: TRBV25-1; abundance: NA; CDR3nt: TGTGCCAGCAGTGATCGGCAGGGCTGGGGGACGAGCACAGATACGCAGTATTTT; CDR3aa: CASSDRQGWGTSTDTQYF